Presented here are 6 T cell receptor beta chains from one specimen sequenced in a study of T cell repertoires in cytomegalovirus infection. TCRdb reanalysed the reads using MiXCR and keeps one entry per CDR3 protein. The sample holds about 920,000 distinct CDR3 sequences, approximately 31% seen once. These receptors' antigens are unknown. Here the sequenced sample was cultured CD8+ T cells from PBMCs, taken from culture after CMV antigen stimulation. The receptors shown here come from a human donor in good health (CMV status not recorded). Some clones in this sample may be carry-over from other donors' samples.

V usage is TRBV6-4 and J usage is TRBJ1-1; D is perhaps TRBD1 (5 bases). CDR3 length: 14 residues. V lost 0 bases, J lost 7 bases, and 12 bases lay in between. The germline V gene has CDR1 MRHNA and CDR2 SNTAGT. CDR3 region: CASSDSTGGSEAFF. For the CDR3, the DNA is TGTGCCAGCAGTGACTCGACTGGGGGTAGTGAAGCTTTCTTT.

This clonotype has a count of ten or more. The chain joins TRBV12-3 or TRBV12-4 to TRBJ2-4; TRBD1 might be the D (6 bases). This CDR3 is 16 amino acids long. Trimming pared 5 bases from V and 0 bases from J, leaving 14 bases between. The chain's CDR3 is CASSPDRQLAKNIQYF. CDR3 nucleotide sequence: TGTGCCAGCAGTCCAGACAGGCAACTAGCCAAAAACATTCAGTACTTC.

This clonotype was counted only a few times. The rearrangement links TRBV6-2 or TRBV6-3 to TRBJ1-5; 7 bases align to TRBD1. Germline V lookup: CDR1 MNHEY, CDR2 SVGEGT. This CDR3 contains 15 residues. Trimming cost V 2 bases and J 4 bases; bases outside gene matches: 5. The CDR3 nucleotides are TGTGCCAGCAGTTACCGGGACAGACCTAATCAGCCCCAGCATTTT. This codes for CASSYRDRPNQPQHF.

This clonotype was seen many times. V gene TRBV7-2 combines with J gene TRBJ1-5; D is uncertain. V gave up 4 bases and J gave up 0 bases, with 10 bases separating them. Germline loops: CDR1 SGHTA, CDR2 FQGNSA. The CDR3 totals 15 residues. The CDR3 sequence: CASSSPTISNQPQHF. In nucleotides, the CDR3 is TGTGCCAGCAGCTCCCCGACGATTAGCAATCAGCCCCAGCATTTT. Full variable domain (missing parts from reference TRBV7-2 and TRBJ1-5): GAGVSQSPSNKVTEKGKDVELRCDPISGHTALYWYRQSLGQGLEFLIYFQGNSAPDKSGLPSDRFSAERTGGSVSTLTIQRTQQEDSAVYLCASSSPTISNQPQHFGDGTRLSIL.

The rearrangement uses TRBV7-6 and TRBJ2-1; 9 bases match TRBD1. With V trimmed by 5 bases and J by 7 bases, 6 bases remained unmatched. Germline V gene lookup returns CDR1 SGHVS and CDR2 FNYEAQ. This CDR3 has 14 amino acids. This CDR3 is CASSQGQGRNEQFF. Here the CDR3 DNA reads TGTGCCAGCAGCCAGGGACAGGGTCGGAATGAGCAGTTCTTC.

CDR3 DNA sequence: TGTGCCAGCAGCTTGCCCGAGGTTTTACGTCCAGGGGACGGCTATGGCTACACCTTC. Translated: CASSLPEVLRPGDGYGYTF. This sequence joins TRBV7-2 and TRBJ1-2; possible D gene TRBD1, 6 bases. The germline gives CDR1 SGHTA, CDR2 FQGNSA. CDR3 length equals 19 residues. Trimming left V 3 bases short and J 4 bases short, with 27 bases between.